These T cell receptor beta chains were read from a single sample in a study of CD8 T cells in Susac syndrome. Via MiXCR, TCRdb re-called the immunoSEQ multiplex PCR reads, giving one row per CDR3 protein. The table has more than 95,000 distinct CDR3 sequences, about 93% seen once. Sequenced input: CD8+ T cells from PBMCs. The receptors shown here come from a human donor with Susac syndrome. The conserved cysteine and the conserved F or W are not part of the CDR3 here.

11	TRBV5-6	ASSLAGGVELF
11	TRBV6-6	ASSYNPNTEAF
10	TRBV9	ASSVGRGPGT
11	TRBV12-3/TRBV12-4	ASSQTGDYGYT
12	TRBV28	ASSEGHYSYEQY
13	TRBV6-2/TRBV6-3	ASSNTGSGANVLT
13	TRBV24-1	ATRQSTGGKTEAF
14	TRBV7-9	ASSSHPTGTHYEQY
13	TRBV5-4	ASSLGGAVQETQY
13	TRBV7-9	ASSLAGQPNTEAF
11	TRBV30	AWSVLRGTEAF
15	TRBV25-1	ASSDWTDQNTTDTQY
12	TRBV9	ASSVFSGSYEQY
13	TRBV12-3/TRBV12-4	ASSLGDRGLGEQY
13	TRBV3-1	ASSQDTTGNNEQF
12	TRBV30	AWSMGSGANVLT
11	TRBV6-4	ASSDGTTDTQY
11	TRBV12-5	ASGLGVSYEQY
12	TRBV28	ASSPLRGFYEQY
12	TRBV5-8	ASSLVEMNTEAF
13	TRBV7-9	ASSPTGELRGGQF
11	TRBV5-6	ASSLWGGGGYT
14	TRBV6-2/TRBV6-3	ASSEYRVGGKETQY
9	TRBV9	ASRSRGEAF
14	TRBV12-5	ASGTPNRAYSDTQY
17	TRBV7-9	ASSLAVVGTGESNQPQH
16	TRBV15	ATSTRQTPRERTDTQY
13	TRBV4-2	ASSQAGGPTDTQY
12	TRBV4-1	ASSQEPELYEQY
11	TRBV6-2/TRBV6-3	ASSYGGFDGYT
15	TRBV20-1	SARSGLAGESPYEQY
12	TRBV20-1	SASRQGAGETQY
11	TRBV2	ASRPGHEYEQY